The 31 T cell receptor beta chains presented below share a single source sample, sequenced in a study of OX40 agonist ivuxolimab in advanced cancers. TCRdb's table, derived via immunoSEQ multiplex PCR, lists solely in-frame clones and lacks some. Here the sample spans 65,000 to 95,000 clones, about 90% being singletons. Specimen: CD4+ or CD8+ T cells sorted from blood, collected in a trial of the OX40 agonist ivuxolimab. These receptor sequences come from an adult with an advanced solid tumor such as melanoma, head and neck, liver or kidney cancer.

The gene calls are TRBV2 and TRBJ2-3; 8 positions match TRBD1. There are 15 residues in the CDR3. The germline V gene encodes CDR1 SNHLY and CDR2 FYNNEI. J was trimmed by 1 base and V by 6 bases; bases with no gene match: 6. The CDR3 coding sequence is TGTGCCAGCAGGAGACAGGGGATGGGCACAGATACGCAGTATTTT. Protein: CASRRQGMGTDTQYF.

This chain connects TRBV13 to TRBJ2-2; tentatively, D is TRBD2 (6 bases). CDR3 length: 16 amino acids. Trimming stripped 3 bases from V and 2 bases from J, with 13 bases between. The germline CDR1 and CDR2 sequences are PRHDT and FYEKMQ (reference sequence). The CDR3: CASSFLTRRNTGELFF. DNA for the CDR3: TGTGCCAGCAGCTTCCTGACTAGACGAAACACCGGGGAGCTGTTTTTT. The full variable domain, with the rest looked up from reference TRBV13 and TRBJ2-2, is AAGVIQSPRHLIKEKRETATLKCYPIPRHDTVYWYQQGPGQDPQFLISFYEKMQSDKGSIPDRFSAQQFSDYHSELNMSSLELGDSALYFCASSFLTRRNTGELFFGEGSRLTVL.

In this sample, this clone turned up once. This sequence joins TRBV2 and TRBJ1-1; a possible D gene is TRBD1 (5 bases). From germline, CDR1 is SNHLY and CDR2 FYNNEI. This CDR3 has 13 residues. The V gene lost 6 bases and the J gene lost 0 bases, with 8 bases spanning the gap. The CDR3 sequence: CASRQGLNTEAFF. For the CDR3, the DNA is TGTGCCAGCAGGCAGGGCCTGAACACTGAAGCTTTCTTT.

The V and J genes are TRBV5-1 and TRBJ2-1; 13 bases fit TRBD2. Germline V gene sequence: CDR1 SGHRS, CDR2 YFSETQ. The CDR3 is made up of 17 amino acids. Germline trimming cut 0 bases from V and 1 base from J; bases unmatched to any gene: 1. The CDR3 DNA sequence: TGCGCCAGCAGCTTGGTACTAGCGGGAGGGTCCTACAATGAGCAGTTCTTC. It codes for CASSLVLAGGSYNEQFF.

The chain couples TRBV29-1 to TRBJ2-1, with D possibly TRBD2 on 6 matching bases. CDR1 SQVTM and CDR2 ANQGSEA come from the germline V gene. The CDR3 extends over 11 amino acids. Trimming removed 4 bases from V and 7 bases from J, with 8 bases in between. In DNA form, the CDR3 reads TGCAGCGTTGGGAGCGGGAATGAGCAGTTCTTC. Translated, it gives CSVGSGNEQFF.

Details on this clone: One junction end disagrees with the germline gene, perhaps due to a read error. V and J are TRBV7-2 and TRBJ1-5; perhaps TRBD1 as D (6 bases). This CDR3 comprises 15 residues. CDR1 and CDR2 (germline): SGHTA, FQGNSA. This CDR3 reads CASSLGGLGNQPQHF. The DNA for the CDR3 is TGTGCCAGCAGTTTAGGGGGGCTTGGCAATCAGCCCCAGCATTTT.

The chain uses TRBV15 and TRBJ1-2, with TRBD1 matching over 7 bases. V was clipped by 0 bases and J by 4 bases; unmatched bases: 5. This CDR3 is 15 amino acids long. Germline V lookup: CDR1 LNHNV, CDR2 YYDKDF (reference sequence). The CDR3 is CATSRDYQGGYGYTF. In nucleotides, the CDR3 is TGTGCCACCAGCAGAGATTATCAGGGGGGCTATGGCTACACCTTC.

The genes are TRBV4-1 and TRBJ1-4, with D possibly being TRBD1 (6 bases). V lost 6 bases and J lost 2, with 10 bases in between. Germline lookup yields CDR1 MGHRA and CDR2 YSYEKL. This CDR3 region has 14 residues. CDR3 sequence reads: CASSRGPTNEKLFF. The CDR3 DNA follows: TGCGCCAGCAGTCGGGGGCCCACTAATGAAAAACTGTTTTTT.

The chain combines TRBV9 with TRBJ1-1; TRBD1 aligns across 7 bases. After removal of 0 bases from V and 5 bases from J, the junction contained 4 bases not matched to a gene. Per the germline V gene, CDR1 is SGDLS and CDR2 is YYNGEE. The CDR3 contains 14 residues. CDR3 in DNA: TGTGCCAGCAGCGTAGAGGGGGCGTATACTGAAGCTTTCTTT. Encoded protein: CASSVEGAYTEAFF. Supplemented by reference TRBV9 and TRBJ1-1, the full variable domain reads DSGVTQTPKHLITATGQRVTLRCSPRSGDLSVYWYQQSLDQGLQFLIQYYNGEERAKGNILERFSAQQFPDLHSELNLSSLELGDSALYFCASSVEGAYTEAFFGQGTRLTVV.

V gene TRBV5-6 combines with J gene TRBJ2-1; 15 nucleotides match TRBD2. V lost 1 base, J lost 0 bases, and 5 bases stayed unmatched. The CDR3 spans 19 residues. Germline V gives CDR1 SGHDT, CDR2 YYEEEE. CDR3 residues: CASSLTGTSGRSSYNEQFF. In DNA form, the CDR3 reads TGTGCCAGCAGCTTGACCGGGACTAGCGGGAGGAGCTCCTACAATGAGCAGTTCTTC.

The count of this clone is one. This CDR3 reads CASSLGGDYEQYF. CDR3 in DNA: TGTGCCAGCAGCTTAGGGGGCGACTACGAGCAGTACTTC. V is TRBV7-6 and J is TRBJ2-7; perhaps TRBD1 as D (5 bases). The CDR3 has 13 residues. The V gene's germline CDR1 is SGHVS and CDR2 FNYEAQ. Trimming took 1 base from V and 3 from J, leaving 7 bases between them. Full variable domain (missing parts from reference TRBV7-6 and TRBJ2-7): GAGVSQSPRYKVTKRGQDVALRCDPISGHVSLYWYRQALGQGPEFLTYFNYEAQQDKSGLPNDRFSAERPEGSISTLTIQRTEQRDSAMYRCASSLGGDYEQYFGPGTRLTVT.

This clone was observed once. Here the CDR3 reads CASSLQGILSTEAFF. The CDR3, as DNA: TGTGCCAGCAGCTTGCAGGGGATATTGAGCACTGAAGCTTTCTTT. The chain couples TRBV7-9 to TRBJ1-1; weak D call: TRBD1 (6 bases). The CDR3 covers 15 residues. The germline V and J ends were trimmed by 3 bases and 4 bases, with 15 bases remaining between them. Germline V CDR1 and CDR2: SEHNR, FQNEAQ (reference sequence).

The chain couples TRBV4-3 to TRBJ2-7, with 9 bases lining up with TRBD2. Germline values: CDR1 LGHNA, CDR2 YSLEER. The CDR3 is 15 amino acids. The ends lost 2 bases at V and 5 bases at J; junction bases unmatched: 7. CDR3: CASSQSSGSVDEQYF. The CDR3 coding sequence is TGCGCCAGCAGCCAAAGTAGCGGGAGTGTCGACGAGCAGTACTTC.

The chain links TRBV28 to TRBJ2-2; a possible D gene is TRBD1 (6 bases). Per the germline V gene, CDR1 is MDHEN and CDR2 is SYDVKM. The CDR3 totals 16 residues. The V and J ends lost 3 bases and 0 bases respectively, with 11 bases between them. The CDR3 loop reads CASSLFGGANTGELFF. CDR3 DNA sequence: TGTGCCAGCAGTTTGTTTGGGGGCGCGAACACCGGGGAGCTGTTTTTT. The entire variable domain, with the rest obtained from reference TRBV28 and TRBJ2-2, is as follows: DVKVTQSSRYLVKRTGEKVFLECVQDMDHENMFWYRQDPGLGLRLIYFSYDVKMKEKGDIPEGYSVSREKKERFSLILESASTNQTSMYLCASSLFGGANTGELFFGEGSRLTVL.

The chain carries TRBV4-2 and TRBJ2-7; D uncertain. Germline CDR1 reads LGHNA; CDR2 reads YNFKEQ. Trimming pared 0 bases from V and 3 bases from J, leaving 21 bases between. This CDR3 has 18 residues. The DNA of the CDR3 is TGTGCCAGCAGCCAAGATCAAACTTTCGGAGACTCCCGCTACGAGCAGTACTTC. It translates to CASSQDQTFGDSRYEQYF.

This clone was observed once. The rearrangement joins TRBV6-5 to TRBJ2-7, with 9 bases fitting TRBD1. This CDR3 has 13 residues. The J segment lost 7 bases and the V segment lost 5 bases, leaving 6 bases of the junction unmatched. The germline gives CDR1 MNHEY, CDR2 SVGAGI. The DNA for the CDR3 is TGTGCCAGCAGTCTAGGACAGGGGTGGGAGCAGTACTTC. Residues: CASSLGQGWEQYF.

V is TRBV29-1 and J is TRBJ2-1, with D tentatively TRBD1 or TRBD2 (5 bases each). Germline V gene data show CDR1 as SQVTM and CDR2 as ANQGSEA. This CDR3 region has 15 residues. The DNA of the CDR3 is TGCAGTGGGGGTGGAGGCAGGAGCTCCTACAATGAGCAGTTCTTC. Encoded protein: CSGGGGRSSYNEQFF.

Here the CDR3 reads CASSLGPTSAEQYF. CDR3 DNA: TGCGCCAGCAGCTTGGGGCCCACCAGCGCCGAGCAGTACTTC. The V gene is TRBV5-1, the J gene TRBJ2-7; D is undetermined. CDR1 is SGHRS and CDR2 is YFSETQ in the germline V gene. The CDR3 length is 14 residues. Trimming shortened V by 0 bases and J by 6 bases, and 13 bases separated the two germline ends.

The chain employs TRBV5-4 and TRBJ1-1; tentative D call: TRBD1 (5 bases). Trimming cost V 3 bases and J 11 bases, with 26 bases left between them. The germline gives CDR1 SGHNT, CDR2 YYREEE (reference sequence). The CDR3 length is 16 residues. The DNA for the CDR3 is TGTGCCAGCAGCTGGGGATCGAAGAGGGGACCAGAAGTGGCTTTCTTT. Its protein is CASSWGSKRGPEVAFF.

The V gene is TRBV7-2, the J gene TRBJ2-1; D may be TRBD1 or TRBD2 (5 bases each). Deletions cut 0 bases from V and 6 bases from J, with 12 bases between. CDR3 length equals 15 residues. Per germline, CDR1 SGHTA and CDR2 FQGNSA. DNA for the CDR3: TGTGCCAGCAGCTTAGCATCGGGGACGACCAATGAGCAGTTCTTC. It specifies CASSLASGTTNEQFF.

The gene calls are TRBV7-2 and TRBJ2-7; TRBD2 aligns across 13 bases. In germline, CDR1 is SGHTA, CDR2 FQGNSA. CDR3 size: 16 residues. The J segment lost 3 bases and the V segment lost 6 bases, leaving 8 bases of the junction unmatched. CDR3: CASRSLTSGRVYEQYF. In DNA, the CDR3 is TGTGCCAGCAGATCACTCACTAGCGGGAGGGTCTACGAGCAGTACTTC.

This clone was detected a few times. CDR3 sequence reads: CSAGLAGETQYF. The DNA for the CDR3 is TGCAGCGCGGGACTAGCGGGTGAGACCCAGTACTTC. The chain has TRBV29-1 and TRBJ2-5; 12 bases agree with TRBD2. CDR3 length equals 12 residues. The germline V gene has CDR1 SQVTM and CDR2 ANQGSEA. V was clipped by 7 bases and J by 5 bases; unmatched bases: 2.

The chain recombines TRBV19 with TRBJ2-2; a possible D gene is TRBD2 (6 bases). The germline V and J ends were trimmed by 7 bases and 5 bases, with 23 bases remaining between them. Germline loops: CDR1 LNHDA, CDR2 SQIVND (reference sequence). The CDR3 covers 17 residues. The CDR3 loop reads CASTYLGRDTGTGELFF. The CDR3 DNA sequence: TGTGCCAGTACCTATCTCGGGAGAGATACGGGGACCGGGGAGCTGTTTTTT.

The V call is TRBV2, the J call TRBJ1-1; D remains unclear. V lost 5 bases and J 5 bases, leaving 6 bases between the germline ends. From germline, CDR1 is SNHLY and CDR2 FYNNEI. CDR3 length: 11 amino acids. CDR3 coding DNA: TGTGCCAGCAGTAGAGGAACTGAAGCTTTCTTT. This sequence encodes CASSRGTEAFF.

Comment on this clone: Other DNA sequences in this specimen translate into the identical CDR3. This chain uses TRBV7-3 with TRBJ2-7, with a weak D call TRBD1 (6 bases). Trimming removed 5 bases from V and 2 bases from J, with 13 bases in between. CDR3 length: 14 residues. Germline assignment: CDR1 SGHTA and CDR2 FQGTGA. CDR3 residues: CASSPDRNAYEQYF. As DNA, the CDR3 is TGTGCCAGCAGCCCCGACAGGAATGCCTACGAGCAGTACTTC.

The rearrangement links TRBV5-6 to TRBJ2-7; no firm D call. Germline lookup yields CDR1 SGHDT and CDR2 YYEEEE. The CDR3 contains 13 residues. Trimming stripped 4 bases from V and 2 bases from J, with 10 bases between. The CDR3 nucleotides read TGTGCCAGCAGCCCCCTAGGCCCCTACGAGCAGTACTTC. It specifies CASSPLGPYEQYF.

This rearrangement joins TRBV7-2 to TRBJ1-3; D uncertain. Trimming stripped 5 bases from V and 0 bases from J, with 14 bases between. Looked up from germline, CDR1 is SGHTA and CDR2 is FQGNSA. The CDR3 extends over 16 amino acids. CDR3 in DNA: TGTGCCAGCAGCCGGACGGGAGGTAGCTCTGGAAACACCATATATTTT. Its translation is CASSRTGGSSGNTIYF.

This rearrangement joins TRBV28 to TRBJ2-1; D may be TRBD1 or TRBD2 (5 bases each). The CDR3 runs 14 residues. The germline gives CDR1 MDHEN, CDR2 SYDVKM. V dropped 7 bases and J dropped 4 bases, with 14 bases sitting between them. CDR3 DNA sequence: TGTGCCAGCACTGACCAGGGACCGTACAATGAGCAGTTCTTC. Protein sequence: CASTDQGPYNEQFF. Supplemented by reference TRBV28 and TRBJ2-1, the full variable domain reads DVKVTQSSRYLVKRTGEKVFLECVQDMDHENMFWYRQDPGLGLRLIYFSYDVKMKEKGDIPEGYSVSREKKERFSLILESASTNQTSMYLCASTDQGPYNEQFFGPGTRLTVL.

CDR3 nucleotides: TGTGCCAGCAGCTTTCGAGGATCGTGGGAGACCCAGTACTTC. Its translation is CASSFRGSWETQYF. The rearrangement links TRBV7-3 to TRBJ2-5; D is unclear. CDR3 size: 14 residues. Looked up from germline, CDR1 is SGHTA and CDR2 is FQGTGA. Trimming pared 3 bases from V and 5 bases from J, leaving 13 bases between. Combining the CDR3 with reference TRBV7-3 and TRBJ2-5 gives the whole variable domain GAGVSQTPSNKVTEKGKYVELRCDPISGHTALYWYRQSLGQGPEFLIYFQGTGAADDSGLPNDRFFAVRPEGSVSTLKIQRTERGDSAVYLCASSFRGSWETQYFGPGTRLLVL.

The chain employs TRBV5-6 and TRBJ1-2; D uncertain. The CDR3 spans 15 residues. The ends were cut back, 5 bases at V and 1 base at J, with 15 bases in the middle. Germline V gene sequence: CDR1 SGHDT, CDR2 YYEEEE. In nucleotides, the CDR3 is TGTGCCAGCAGTTTCCGATCGGCCCATAACTATGGCTACACCTTC. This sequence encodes CASSFRSAHNYGYTF.

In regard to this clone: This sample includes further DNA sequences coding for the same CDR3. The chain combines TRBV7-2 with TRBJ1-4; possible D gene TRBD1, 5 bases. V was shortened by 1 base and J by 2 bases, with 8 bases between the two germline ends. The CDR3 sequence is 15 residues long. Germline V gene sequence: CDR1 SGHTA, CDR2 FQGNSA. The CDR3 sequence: CASSLVRGTNEKLFF. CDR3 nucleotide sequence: TGTGCCAGCAGCTTAGTACGGGGGACTAATGAAAAACTGTTTTTT.